This T cell receptor beta chain originates from a study of blood T cell repertoires in COVID-19. Overall study context: Acute and convalescent COVID-19 specimens originated in the United States, Italy and Spain. PBMCs, B-cell-depleted T cells, or T cells provided the cDNA or gDNA that made up the material.

Per the original methods: Counts of nucleated cells, estimated from reference gene primer amplification, were obtained. Assay used: immunoSEQ multiplex PCR; TCRdb lists only in-frame clones, some missing. V and J calls and clone size are those listed in that table; D and trimming were worked out from the DNA. This table has over 90,000 clones, around 92% appearing once. This clone was counted once. Germline CDR1 SGDLS, CDR2 YYNGEE. The CDR3 has 15 amino acids. The V end was cut by 1 base, the J end by 2 bases, with 10 bases between. This chain connects TRBV9 to TRBJ2-1, with D perhaps matching TRBD2 (5 bases). The receptor's source is a woman in her fifties or sixties with acute or convalescent COVID-19. The source material was peripheral blood. CDR3 in DNA: TGTGCCAGCAGCGTATGGGAGTCCCCCTACAATGAGCAGTTCTTC. Its protein is CASSVWESPYNEQFF.